This entry features one T cell receptor (beta chain) sequence. What it binds is not known. This specimen comes from a study of T cell repertoires in cytomegalovirus infection. Study summary: Public signatures in TCR beta pointed to CMV infection and matching HLA type.

The CDR3 loop spans 14 amino acids. Germline V gene lookup returns CDR1 MNHEY and CDR2 SVGAGI. With 10 bases clipped from V and 4 bases from J, the junction kept 13 bases outside the gene matches. From the reads, TCRdb called clonotypes with MiXCR, one entry per CDR3 protein. Here the sample spans fewer than 650,000 distinct CDR3 sequences, around two fifths being singletons. General study points: HLA-C-restricted CMV-specific TCR beta clonotypes prevailed in the ex vivo response.

This TCR derives from a human donor in good health (CMV status not recorded). Some clones in this sample may be carry-over from other donors' samples. The starting material was cultured PBMCs, obtained from culture after CMV antigen stimulation. This chain links TRBV6-5 with TRBJ2-7; 7 bases fit TRBD2. The CDR3 DNA is TGTGCCACTCAGCGACCTAGCGGAGGTTACGAGCAGTACTTC. This sequence encodes CATQRPSGGYEQYF.